This record looks at one TCR beta chain sequence and its context. Its target is not known. Repertoires were generated with immunoSEQ multiplex PCR, while TCRdb's copy carries only in-frame clones and drops some. The sample has fewer than 350,000 clones; 88% are singletons. Germline CDR1 MGHRA, CDR2 YSYEKL. The V segment lost 0 bases and the J segment 3 bases; nucleotides outside the gene matches: 6. This CDR3 is 16 amino acids long. This record comes from a study of cytomegalovirus exposure and HLA in healthy donors. Study summary: The use of the same platform for the 95 to 150 validation repertoires and the approximately 730 first-cohort repertoires was reported by a later analysis.

General observations from the study: Whilst most TCR sequences proved rare, a subset of public TCRs occurred across many donors.

This receptor was obtained from a woman younger than 30 in good health and CMV-seronegative. The chain has TRBV4-1 and TRBJ2-3; TRBD1 agrees at 7 bases. The sequenced sample was PBMCs. CDR3 sequence: CASSQDLRQGTDTQYF. The DNA of the CDR3 is TGCGCCAGCAGCCAAGATTTGAGACAGGGAACAGATACGCAGTATTTT.